This T cell receptor (beta chain) was sequenced for a study of cytomegalovirus exposure and HLA in healthy donors. The PCR used 60 Vbeta and 13 Jbeta primers. This table comes from immunoSEQ multiplex PCR, and its TCRdb copy is limited to in-frame clones, with some not included. The specimen's table records 130,000 or so clones. The material sequenced was PBMCs. The clonotype originates from a woman aged 18 to 35 in good health and CMV-seronegative.

CDR3 sequence: CASSSQTGGNEQFF. In nucleotides, the CDR3 is TGCGCCAGCAGCTCCCAAACGGGGGGGAATGAGCAGTTCTTC. The chain carries TRBV5-1 and TRBJ2-1, with 8 bases identical to TRBD2. V gave up 3 bases and J gave up 7 bases; unmatched junction bases: 6. This CDR3 is built from 14 residues. Germline values: CDR1 SGHRS, CDR2 YFSETQ.